The rows below give T cell receptor beta chains drawn from one sample of a study of radiotherapy plus CTLA-4 blockade in lung cancer. Here immunoSEQ multiplex PCR was the method, and the copy in TCRdb shows in-frame clones only, minus some. The repertoire holds tens of thousands of clones, with 60% to 80% as singletons. The specimen was peripheral blood, collected from a patient treated with radiotherapy plus ipilimumab. The origin of the receptors is a human donor with non-small cell lung cancer who had stable disease on radiotherapy plus ipilimumab. CDR3s include the opening cysteine and the closing phenylalanine or tryptophan. The order of the fields is V gene, clone size, D gene, J gene, CDR3 DNA, CDR3 protein. The D gene is left open where the match is weak. Rows give clone size only sometimes, using once, few, many, or a class for an expanded clone.

V: TRBV30
size: .
D: .
J: TRBJ1-2
DNA: TGTGCCTGGAGTCGGCTGTCCATCCGCGGTGGCTACACCTTC
CDR3: CAWSRLSIRGGYTF

V: TRBV5-8
size: once
D: .
J: TRBJ1-1
DNA: TGTGCCAGCAGCTTGTATGGGGGATGGGACACTGAAGCTTTCTTT
CDR3: CASSLYGGWDTEAFF

V: TRBV7-2
size: .
D: .
J: TRBJ1-2
DNA: TGTGCCAGCAGCTTGAGACTCCCAGCCACTTACAACCACTTC
CDR3: CASSLRLPATYNHF

V: TRBV6-4
size: .
D: .
J: TRBJ2-4
DNA: TGTGCCAGCAGTGACGGGCTGGGCATTCAGTACTTC
CDR3: CASSDGLGIQYF

V: TRBV5-8
size: .
D: .
J: TRBJ2-7
DNA: TGTGCCAGCAGCGCCTACAGAGACTACGAGCAGTACTTC
CDR3: CASSAYRDYEQYF

V: TRBV6-6
size: .
D: .
J: TRBJ2-5
DNA: TGTGCCAGTTTAGCGGAGAGCCAAGAGACCCAGTACTTC
CDR3: CASLAESQETQYF

V: TRBV11-2
size: .
D: TRBD1
J: TRBJ1-1
DNA: TGTGCCAGCAGCTACAGACAGGGCACTGAAGCTTTCTTT
CDR3: CASSYRQGTEAFF

V: TRBV7-8
size: .
D: .
J: TRBJ1-4
DNA: TGTGCCAGCAGCTCCGGACGGAGAGGTGAAAAACTGTTTTTT
CDR3: CASSSGRRGEKLFF

V: TRBV4-2
size: .
D: .
J: TRBJ1-6
DNA: TGTGCCAGCAGCCTTGGGGCAGGGAATTCACCCCTCCACTTT
CDR3: CASSLGAGNSPLHF

V: TRBV29-1
size: .
D: .
J: TRBJ2-4
DNA: TGCAGCGTTGTCCCGGGGTCCTCTGCCAAAAACATTCAGTACTTC
CDR3: CSVVPGSSAKNIQYF

V: TRBV10-3
size: .
D: .
J: TRBJ1-1
DNA: TGTGCCATTAGCCCCGGAGGGGTCAACACTGAAGCTTTCTTT
CDR3: CAISPGGVNTEAFF

V: TRBV12-5
size: .
D: .
J: TRBJ1-2
DNA: TGTGCTAGTGGTTTGTGGAGGCTTGCCCGTGGCTACACCTTC
CDR3: CASGLWRLARGYTF

V: TRBV2
size: .
D: .
J: TRBJ1-6
DNA: TGTGCCAGCAGTGTCGGGACCGCTAATTCACCCCTCCACTTT
CDR3: CASSVGTANSPLHF

V: TRBV7-9
size: .
D: .
J: TRBJ1-1
DNA: TGTGCCAGCAGCCGGGGGCGGGTGAACACTGAAGCTTTCTTT
CDR3: CASSRGRVNTEAFF

V: TRBV6-6
size: once
D: .
J: TRBJ2-7
DNA: TGTGCCACCACCGAGGTGGAGCACGAGCAGTACTTC
CDR3: CATTEVEHEQYF

V: TRBV6-5
size: .
D: .
J: TRBJ2-1
DNA: TGTGCCAGCAGTGAAATTGGGCTAAATGAGCAGTTCTTC
CDR3: CASSEIGLNEQFF

V: TRBV10-3
size: .
D: .
J: TRBJ1-2
DNA: TGTGCCATCAGTGAGGCAGCTCCCTCCGATGGCTACACCTTC
CDR3: CAISEAAPSDGYTF

V: TRBV6-6
size: few
D: .
J: TRBJ1-4
DNA: TGTGCCAGCTTAAAACCCCCTGAAAAACTGTTTTTT
CDR3: CASLKPPEKLFF

V: TRBV5-4
size: .
D: TRBD1
J: TRBJ1-6
DNA: TGTGCCAGCAGCCCGACAGGGGATGGTAGCTCCTATAATTCACCCCTCCACTTT
CDR3: CASSPTGDGSSYNSPLHF

V: TRBV9
size: .
D: TRBD1
J: TRBJ1-1
DNA: TGTGCCAGCAGCGAGGTACCGGACAGGGTGTTTGGCACTGAAGCTTTCTTT
CDR3: CASSEVPDRVFGTEAFF

V: TRBV11-2
size: .
D: TRBD2
J: TRBJ2-5
DNA: TGTGCCAGCAGCTTGACTAGCGGGGGAGTGACCCAGTACTTC
CDR3: CASSLTSGGVTQYF

V: TRBV2
size: .
D: .
J: TRBJ2-1
DNA: TGTGCCAGCAGTGACCGTAGTGGCTACAATGAGCAGTTCTTC
CDR3: CASSDRSGYNEQFF

V: TRBV29-1
size: .
D: .
J: TRBJ1-1
DNA: TGCAGCGTTGGGTTAGAACACACTGAAGCTTTCTTT
CDR3: CSVGLEHTEAFF

V: TRBV4-3
size: .
D: .
J: TRBJ1-4
DNA: TGCGCCAGCAGCCAAGGTGGGGGGGCCACTGAAAAACTGTTTTTT
CDR3: CASSQGGGATEKLFF

V: TRBV28
size: .
D: .
J: TRBJ1-4
DNA: .
CDR3: CASSSVPATNEKLFF

V: TRBV2
size: .
D: TRBD2
J: TRBJ2-1
DNA: TGTGCCAGCAGGGGAGCGGGGGGGCAGAGGTACAATGAGCAGTTCTTC
CDR3: CASRGAGGQRYNEQFF

V: TRBV11-1
size: .
D: .
J: TRBJ2-2
DNA: TGTGCCAGCAGCTTAACTGGAACCGGGGAGCTGTTTTTT
CDR3: CASSLTGTGELFF

V: TRBV27
size: .
D: .
J: TRBJ1-1
DNA: TGTGCCAGCAGTTCCTCAACAGGGGAAGCTTTCTTT
CDR3: CASSSSTGEAFF

V: TRBV9
size: .
D: TRBD1
J: TRBJ1-4
DNA: TGTGCCAGCAGCCTTGGGACAGGGCTTAACGTGGTGGAAAAACTGTTTTTT
CDR3: CASSLGTGLNVVEKLFF

V: TRBV11-3
size: .
D: .
J: TRBJ2-2
DNA: TGTGCCAGCAGCTTAGACGGCAGGGACACCGGGGAGCTGTTTTTT
CDR3: CASSLDGRDTGELFF

V: TRBV19
size: .
D: .
J: TRBJ2-5
DNA: TGTGCCAGTAGTTTACAGGTCTATGAGACCCAGTACTTC
CDR3: CASSLQVYETQYF

V: TRBV19
size: .
D: TRBD1
J: TRBJ1-1
DNA: TGTGCCAGTAGTACGGACAGGGCGGGAGGCACTGAAGCTTTCTTT
CDR3: CASSTDRAGGTEAFF

V: TRBV6-1
size: once
D: .
J: TRBJ1-1
DNA: TGTGCCAGCGGGTGGCGTCGGGAAGCTTTCTTT
CDR3: CASGWRREAFF